This TCR beta chain was recovered during a study of T cell responses to AZD1222 COVID-19 vaccine. Findings of the study overall: As reported, nearly half of all spike-specific TCRs target variant regions that are unmutated.

Assay used: immunoSEQ multiplex PCR; TCRdb lists only in-frame clones, some missing. The sample contains tens of thousands of clones, around 89% of which appear only once. This clone was seen once. Its antigen remains unidentified. The receptor was isolated from an adult who received the AZD1222 COVID-19 vaccine. Material: peripheral blood, obtained 28 days after the second AZD1222 dose.

The chain's CDR3 is CASSYLGPQETQYF. CDR3 in DNA: TGTGCCAGCAGCTATCTGGGACCGCAAGAGACCCAGTACTTC. The rearrangement joins TRBV7-2 to TRBJ2-5, with D perhaps assigned TRBD1 or TRBD2 (5 bases each). The V gene lost 4 bases and the J gene lost 2 bases, with 11 bases spanning the gap. This CDR3 has 14 residues. Looked up from germline, CDR1 is SGHTA and CDR2 is FQGNSA. Drawing the rest from reference TRBV7-2 and TRBJ2-5, the complete variable domain is GAGVSQSPSNKVTEKGKDVELRCDPISGHTALYWYRQSLGQGLEFLIYFQGNSAPDKSGLPSDRFSAERTGGSVSTLTIQRTQQEDSAVYLCASSYLGPQETQYFGPGTRLLVL.